The T cell receptor beta chain under discussion was sequenced for a study of lung T cells in sarcoidosis with Löfgren's syndrome. Findings of the study overall: In alpha-beta pairs, TRAV12-1 favored TRBV2, and their CDR3s were homologous. Shared TRAV12-1 and TRBV2 CDR3 motifs were reported across several patients.

V shed 5 bases and J shed 0 bases, with 17 bases lying between them. The CDR3 has 18 amino acids. Germline V CDR1 and CDR2: MNHNS, SASEGT. TCRdb independently ran MiXCR on the reads; one entry per CDR3 protein. The table lists approximately 2,100 distinct CDR3 sequences, around 28% of them singletons. This clonotype is judged medium-sized. Its antigen is unidentified. The J gene is TRBJ2-6, the V gene TRBV6-1; tentative D call: TRBD1 (5 bases). The receptor comes from a human donor with sarcoidosis (Löfgren's syndrome or another form), or a control subject (not recorded which). The sample was CD4+ T cells from bronchoalveolar lavage. The CDR3, as DNA: TGTGCCAGCAGTCCCTCAGGGATAAGGTACTCTGGGGCCAACGTCCTGACTTTC. Amino acid sequence: CASSPSGIRYSGANVLTF.